This T cell receptor beta chain was documented in a study of blood T cells in healthy people across ages. There are a few counts of this clonotype. The CDR3 runs 13 residues. The germline gives CDR1 DFQATT, CDR2 SNEGSKA (reference sequence). V dropped 6 bases and J dropped 0 bases, with 12 bases sitting between them. It was with a sample-barcoded 5' primer and a J-beta primer mix that a second PCR of roughly 6 to 12 cycles was run. TCRdb re-analysed the 5' RACE reads in MiXCR, keeping a single row per CDR3 protein. This sample has about 670,000 distinct CDR3 sequences, with over 40% found just once. This TCR was sampled from an elderly woman in good health. V usage is TRBV20-1 and J usage is TRBJ2-7; no clear D. Sample: blood. CDR3 residues: CSATSRSSYEQYF. DNA for the CDR3: TGCAGTGCCACATCCAGGAGCTCCTACGAGCAGTACTTC.